The rows below give T cell receptor beta chains drawn from one sample of a study of shared clonotypes between healthy human individuals. Some clones are missing from TCRdb's copy, which holds only in-frame ones; the method was immunoSEQ multiplex PCR. The profile shows 2 million to 2.5 million clones, about 94% of them singletons. The sequenced sample consisted of naive CD4+ T cells sorted from blood. The receptors shown here come from a young man in good health. CDR3s include the opening cysteine and the closing phenylalanine or tryptophan. Fields, in order: CDR3 DNA, CDR3 protein, CDR3 length, J gene, clone size, D gene, V gene. D genes are given only for firm matches. Clone size is stated in some rows and not others, as once, few, many or a class when expanded.

DNA: TGTGCCAGCAGCTTGAGCCGGCCAACAACCTATGGCTACACCTTC
CDR3: CASSLSRPTTYGYTF
length: 15
J: TRBJ1-2
size: -
D: -
V: TRBV7-2

DNA: TGCAGCGTTGCCACTTCCCCGGGTGAGCAGCCCCAGCATTTT
CDR3: CSVATSPGEQPQHF
length: 14
J: TRBJ1-5
size: -
D: -
V: TRBV29-1

DNA: TGTGCCAGCAGCTCCCCCACAGGGGTGTATCAGCCCCAGCATTTT
CDR3: CASSSPTGVYQPQHF
length: 15
J: TRBJ1-5
size: -
D: TRBD1
V: TRBV7-2

DNA: TGCGCCAGCAGCAACGGGGGGACCCCTCGCGAGCAGTACTTC
CDR3: CASSNGGTPREQYF
length: 14
J: TRBJ2-7
size: -
D: TRBD2
V: TRBV10-1

DNA: TGTGCCAGCAGCCAACCCGGACAGGGGGCTGGCTATGGCTACACCTTC
CDR3: CASSQPGQGAGYGYTF
length: 16
J: TRBJ1-2
size: -
D: TRBD1
V: TRBV14

DNA: TGTGCCAGCAGTTCCAGGGGGCTGACAACCTACGAGCAGTACTTC
CDR3: CASSSRGLTTYEQYF
length: 15
J: TRBJ2-7
size: -
D: TRBD1
V: TRBV28

DNA: TGTGCCAGTAGTATGGAAAGTACCCTCTATGGCTACACCTTC
CDR3: CASSMESTLYGYTF
length: 14
J: TRBJ1-2
size: -
D: -
V: TRBV19

DNA: TGCGCCAGCAGCCATTCAGCGGGGGGGCGACCAGATACGCAGTATTTT
CDR3: CASSHSAGGRPDTQYF
length: 16
J: TRBJ2-3
size: -
D: TRBD2
V: TRBV4-1

DNA: TGTGCCTGGAGCGGACAGGGCTTCTACTATGGCTACACCTTC
CDR3: CAWSGQGFYYGYTF
length: 14
J: TRBJ1-2
size: -
D: TRBD1
V: TRBV30

DNA: TGTGCCTGTTCTAGCGGGGGAAACTACAATGAGCAGTTCTTC
CDR3: CACSSGGNYNEQFF
length: 14
J: TRBJ2-1
size: -
D: TRBD2
V: TRBV30

DNA: TGTGCCAGCAGCCCCCTGGATAGGGCCACAGATACGCAGTATTTT
CDR3: CASSPLDRATDTQYF
length: 15
J: TRBJ2-3
size: -
D: -
V: TRBV7-9

DNA: TGTGCCAGCCGTGGACTAGCACCCTACAATGAGCAGTTCTTC
CDR3: CASRGLAPYNEQFF
length: 14
J: TRBJ2-1
size: once
D: TRBD2
V: TRBV7-2

DNA: TGCGCCAGCAGCCCCGGTAGAGGGCAAAATGAAAAACTGTTTTTT
CDR3: CASSPGRGQNEKLFF
length: 15
J: TRBJ1-4
size: -
D: -
V: TRBV5-1

DNA: TGTGCCAGCAGTGAATTAATCGGGACGGTAGCCTACGAGCAGTACTTC
CDR3: CASSELIGTVAYEQYF
length: 16
J: TRBJ2-7
size: -
D: -
V: TRBV25-1

DNA: TGTGCCAGCGCGAGGGGCGGGAACGCGAACACCGGGGAGCTGTTTTTT
CDR3: CASARGGNANTGELFF
length: 16
J: TRBJ2-2
size: -
D: -
V: TRBV11-2

DNA: TGTGCCAGCAGTAAAGGGACAGTATACGAGCAGTACTTC
CDR3: CASSKGTVYEQYF
length: 13
J: TRBJ2-7
size: -
D: TRBD1
V: TRBV6-5

DNA: TGTGCCAGCAGTTCATCGTCGACAGGGGGCTTTCAGCCCCAGCATTTT
CDR3: CASSSSSTGGFQPQHF
length: 16
J: TRBJ1-5
size: -
D: TRBD1
V: TRBV27

DNA: TGTGCCAGCAGCCGCCCGGCGGGGCTGAGAGCAGATACGCAGTATTTT
CDR3: CASSRPAGLRADTQYF
length: 16
J: TRBJ2-3
size: -
D: -
V: TRBV11-2

DNA: TGCGCCAGCAGCTTGGTACCAAGTGCTGAGCAGTTCTTC
CDR3: CASSLVPSAEQFF
length: 13
J: TRBJ2-1
size: -
D: -
V: TRBV5-1

DNA: TGTGCCAGCAGTTACTTTGGGACAGACGATTCACCCCTCCACTTT
CDR3: CASSYFGTDDSPLHF
length: 15
J: TRBJ1-6
size: once
D: TRBD1
V: TRBV6-6

DNA: TGTGCCAGCAATTCCCCCACCACAAACACCGGGGAGCTGTTTTTT
CDR3: CASNSPTTNTGELFF
length: 15
J: TRBJ2-2
size: -
D: -
V: TRBV27

DNA: TGTGCCAGCAGGAAAGGACAGGGCTACAATGAGCAGTTCTTC
CDR3: CASRKGQGYNEQFF
length: 14
J: TRBJ2-1
size: once
D: TRBD1
V: TRBV2

DNA: TGTGCCAGCAGTTACTCGAGACAGCACTACGAGCAGTACTTC
CDR3: CASSYSRQHYEQYF
length: 14
J: TRBJ2-7
size: -
D: -
V: TRBV6-5

DNA: TGTGCCAGCAGCTTAGCTGGTGATCTAGCGGGACGGGTCACCGGGGAGCTGTTTTTT
CDR3: CASSLAGDLAGRVTGELFF
length: 19
J: TRBJ2-2
size: -
D: TRBD2
V: TRBV7-6

DNA: TGTGCCAGCAGCGTTGGTGTAGGACAGGGATTCACAGATACGCAGTATTTT
CDR3: CASSVGVGQGFTDTQYF
length: 17
J: TRBJ2-3
size: once
D: TRBD1
V: TRBV9

DNA: TGTGCCAGCAGCCGACAGGGAGCGAACACCGGGGAGCTGTTTTTT
CDR3: CASSRQGANTGELFF
length: 15
J: TRBJ2-2
size: -
D: TRBD1
V: TRBV2

DNA: TGTGCCAGCAGCCTTGGTGGTAGCGTGAAGAACGGGGAGCTGTTTTTT
CDR3: CASSLGGSVKNGELFF
length: 16
J: TRBJ2-2
size: -
D: -
V: TRBV5-4

DNA: TGTGCCAGCAGCTTGCCGGGGACAATCTACGAGCAGTACTTC
CDR3: CASSLPGTIYEQYF
length: 14
J: TRBJ2-7
size: -
D: -
V: TRBV5-8

DNA: TGTGCCAGCAGGCCGGTGAATCGGGGGACAGACCCCCTCCACTTT
CDR3: CASRPVNRGTDPLHF
length: 15
J: TRBJ1-6
size: -
D: TRBD1
V: TRBV27

DNA: TGTGCCAGTAGCGGGGGGGCCGTCCAAGAGACCCAGTACTTC
CDR3: CASSGGAVQETQYF
length: 14
J: TRBJ2-5
size: -
D: TRBD2
V: TRBV10-3

DNA: TGTGCCAGCTCACCGAAGACGGGGGTGAACACTGAAGCTTTCTTT
CDR3: CASSPKTGVNTEAFF
length: 15
J: TRBJ1-1
size: -
D: -
V: TRBV18

DNA: TGTGCCAGCACAGGCGGGACCAAAACCGGGGAGCTGTTTTTT
CDR3: CASTGGTKTGELFF
length: 14
J: TRBJ2-2
size: -
D: -
V: TRBV4-2

DNA: TGTGCCAGCAGCTTAGAAGTCCTCAGGGGGGCAGATACGCAGTATTTT
CDR3: CASSLEVLRGADTQYF
length: 16
J: TRBJ2-3
size: once
D: -
V: TRBV7-2

DNA: TGTGCCAGCAGTGAAACGAACAGGGGGGACTATGGCTACACCTTC
CDR3: CASSETNRGDYGYTF
length: 15
J: TRBJ1-2
size: -
D: TRBD1
V: TRBV2

DNA: TGTGCCTGGAGTGTACCGGGGATCACTGAAGCTTTCTTT
CDR3: CAWSVPGITEAFF
length: 13
J: TRBJ1-1
size: -
D: -
V: TRBV30

DNA: TGTGCCAGCAGCGTGGGACTAGCGGGTATCACCGGGGAGCTGTTTTTT
CDR3: CASSVGLAGITGELFF
length: 16
J: TRBJ2-2
size: -
D: TRBD2
V: TRBV9

DNA: TGTGCCAGCGATTGGGGTAACTATGGCTACACCTTC
CDR3: CASDWGNYGYTF
length: 12
J: TRBJ1-2
size: -
D: -
V: TRBV6-1

DNA: TGTGCCAGCTCACCACGAGGGGACAGCTTCCAAGAGACCCAGTACTTC
CDR3: CASSPRGDSFQETQYF
length: 16
J: TRBJ2-5
size: -
D: TRBD1
V: TRBV18

DNA: TGTGCCAGCAGTGAAGGGGCAGGGGCGTATGGCTACACCTTC
CDR3: CASSEGAGAYGYTF
length: 14
J: TRBJ1-2
size: -
D: -
V: TRBV6-1

DNA: TGTGCCAGCTCACCACCGACAGGGGGCAACTCCTACGAGCAGTACTTC
CDR3: CASSPPTGGNSYEQYF
length: 16
J: TRBJ2-7
size: -
D: TRBD1
V: TRBV18

DNA: TGTGCCAGCATCCAAAGGACAGGGATGAACACTGAAGCTTTCTTT
CDR3: CASIQRTGMNTEAFF
length: 15
J: TRBJ1-1
size: once
D: TRBD1
V: TRBV7-3

DNA: TGTGCCAGCAGCCGTCTGGCTCCGAGGGACGCCTTTATGAACACTGAAGCTTTCTTT
CDR3: CASSRLAPRDAFMNTEAFF
length: 19
J: TRBJ1-1
size: -
D: -
V: TRBV28

DNA: TGTGCCAGCAGTGCCTCTAGCGGCGAGCAGTACTTC
CDR3: CASSASSGEQYF
length: 12
J: TRBJ2-7
size: -
D: TRBD2
V: TRBV28

DNA: TGTGCCAGCAGCTTAACCACAGTCGGCAGGGCCGACACCGGGGAGCTGTTTTTT
CDR3: CASSLTTVGRADTGELFF
length: 18
J: TRBJ2-2
size: -
D: -
V: TRBV11-2

DNA: TGCGCCAGCACCGAACAGGGGACCGACTATGGCTACACCTTC
CDR3: CASTEQGTDYGYTF
length: 14
J: TRBJ1-2
size: -
D: TRBD1
V: TRBV5-1